The 6 T cell receptor beta chains reported below all come from one sample, sequenced in a study of blood T cell repertoires in COVID-19. TCRdb's copy holds only in-frame clones and misses some; the assay was immunoSEQ multiplex PCR. The sample lists roughly 140,000 clones, roughly 88% occurring once. Sequences were obtained from peripheral blood. These receptors were taken from a woman aged 45-60 years in a cohort sampled during active or convalescent COVID-19.

This chain's CDR3 is CASSYTGRDNSPLHF. The CDR3 coding sequence is TGTGCCAGCAGTTACACGGGTCGTGATAATTCACCCCTCCACTTT. The V gene is TRBV6-2 or TRBV6-3, the J gene TRBJ1-6; D remains unclear. Germline V CDR1 and CDR2: MNHEY, SVGEGT. With 2 bases removed from V and 5 bases from J, the gap between germline ends came to 10 bases. The CDR3 length is 15 residues.

The chain couples TRBV30 to TRBJ1-1; 11 nucleotides agree with TRBD1. Germline trimming cut 0 bases from V and 6 bases from J; bases unmatched to any gene: 3. Germline V gene data show CDR1 as GTSNPN and CDR2 as SVGIG (reference sequence). The CDR3 loop spans 14 amino acids. The CDR3: CAWSVGQGVPEAFF. The CDR3 DNA reads TGTGCCTGGAGTGTGGGACAGGGGGTTCCTGAAGCTTTCTTT. Drawing the rest from reference TRBV30 and TRBJ1-1, the complete variable domain is SQTIHQWPATLVQPVGSPLSLECTVEGTSNPNLYWYRQAAGRGLQLLFYSVGIGQISSEVPQNLSASRPQDRQFILSSKKLLLSDSGFYLCAWSVGQGVPEAFFGQGTRLTVV.

V gene TRBV5-4 combines with J gene TRBJ2-2; 7 bases fit TRBD1. The germline gives CDR1 SGHNT, CDR2 YYREEE (reference sequence). J lost 6 bases, V lost 5 bases, and 4 bases had no gene match. There are 13 residues in the CDR3. CDR3 loop: CASRRTGAGELFF. CDR3 coding DNA: TGTGCCAGCAGGCGGACAGGAGCCGGGGAGCTGTTTTTT.

The chain carries TRBV30 and TRBJ1-3; D is perhaps TRBD1 (6 bases). The CDR3 loop spans 13 amino acids. The germline V gene has CDR1 GTSNPN and CDR2 SVGIG (reference sequence). The V end lost 3 bases, the J end lost 4 bases, and 10 bases lay between the germline ends. The DNA for the CDR3 is TGTGCCTGGAGAGGGGGAGCCGGAAACACCATATATTTT. This encodes CAWRGGAGNTIYF.

The V and J genes are TRBV11-2 and TRBJ1-2, with unresolved D. The CDR3 spans 14 residues. Germline assignment: CDR1 SGHAT and CDR2 FQNNGV. Trimming pared 3 bases from V and 0 bases from J, leaving 8 bases between. This CDR3 reads CASSFRKANYGYTF. DNA of the CDR3: TGTGCCAGCAGCTTCAGGAAAGCTAACTATGGCTACACCTTC. The full variable domain, with the rest looked up from reference TRBV11-2 and TRBJ1-2, is EAGVAQSPRYKIIEKRQSVAFWCNPISGHATLYWYQQILGQGPKLLIQFQNNGVVDDSQLPKDRFSAERLKGVDSTLKIQPAKLEDSAVYLCASSFRKANYGYTFGSGTRLTVV.

This chain joins TRBV4-3 and TRBJ1-5; weak D call: TRBD1 (6 bases). This CDR3 has 16 amino acids. Germline CDR1 is LGHNA and CDR2 is YSLEER. Deletions cut 0 bases from V and 3 bases from J, with 12 bases between. Written as DNA, the CDR3 is TGCGCCAGCAGCCAAGATTTCGGGACACTCAATCAGCCCCAGCATTTT. This codes for CASSQDFGTLNQPQHF.